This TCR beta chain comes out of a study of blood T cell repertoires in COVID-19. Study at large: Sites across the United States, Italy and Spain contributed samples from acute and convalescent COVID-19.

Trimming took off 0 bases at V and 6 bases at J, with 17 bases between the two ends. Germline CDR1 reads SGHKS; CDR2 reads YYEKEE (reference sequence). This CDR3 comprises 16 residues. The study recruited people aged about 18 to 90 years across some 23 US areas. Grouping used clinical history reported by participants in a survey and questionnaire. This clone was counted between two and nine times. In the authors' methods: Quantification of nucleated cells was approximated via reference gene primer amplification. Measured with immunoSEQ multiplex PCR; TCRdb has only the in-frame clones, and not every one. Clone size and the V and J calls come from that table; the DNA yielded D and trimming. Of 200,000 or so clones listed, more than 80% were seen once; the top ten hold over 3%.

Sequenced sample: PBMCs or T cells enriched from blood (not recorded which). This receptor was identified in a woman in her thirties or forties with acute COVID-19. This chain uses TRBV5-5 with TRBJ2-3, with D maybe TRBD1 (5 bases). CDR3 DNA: TGTGCCAGCAGCTTGGATCCAGGGATCATGGGGGATACGCAGTATTTT. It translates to CASSLDPGIMGDTQYF. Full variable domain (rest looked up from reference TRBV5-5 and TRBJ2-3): DAGVTQSPTHLIKTRGQQVTLRCSPISGHKSVSWYQQVLGQGPQFIFQYYEKEERGRGNFPDRFSARQFPNYSSELNVNALLLGDSALYLCASSLDPGIMGDTQYFGPGTRLTVL.